This T cell receptor beta chain was retrieved from a study of blood T cells in healthy people across ages. Study results and limitations: There were more naive CD4+ cells and higher diversity in long-lived donors than in aged donors.

This clonotype appeared a few times. Its specificity is unknown. For the second PCR, which ran for about 6 to 11 cycles, a sample-barcoded 5' primer and a J-beta primer mix were used. TCRdb re-derived calls from the 5' RACE reads in MiXCR, one entry per CDR3 protein. The sample contains 1.5 million to 2 million distinct CDR3 sequences, roughly 30% of which appear only once. Trimming at V came to 5 bases and at J to 4 bases, leaving 7 bases not matched to a gene. CDR3 length: 15 amino acids. The sequenced sample was blood. This TCR was recovered from a woman in her twenties or thirties in good health. This sequence joins TRBV12-3 or TRBV12-4 and TRBJ1-5; TRBD1 agrees at 8 bases. The CDR3 region is CASSPNTGGNQPQHF. CDR3 nucleotide sequence: TGTGCCAGCAGTCCTAATACAGGGGGGAATCAGCCCCAGCATTTT.